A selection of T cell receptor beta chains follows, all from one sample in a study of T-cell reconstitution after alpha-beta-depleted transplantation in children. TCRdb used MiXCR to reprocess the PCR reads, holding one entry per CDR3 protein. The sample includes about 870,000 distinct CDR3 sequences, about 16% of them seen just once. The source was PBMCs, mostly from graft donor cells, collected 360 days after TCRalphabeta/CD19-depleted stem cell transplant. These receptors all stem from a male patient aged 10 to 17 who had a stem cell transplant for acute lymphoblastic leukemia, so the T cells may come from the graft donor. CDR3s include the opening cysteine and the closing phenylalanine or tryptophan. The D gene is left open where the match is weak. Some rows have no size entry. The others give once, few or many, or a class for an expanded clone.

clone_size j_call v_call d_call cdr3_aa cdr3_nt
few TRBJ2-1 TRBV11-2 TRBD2 CASSLGTSGSIKFF TGTGCCAGCAGCCTCGGGACTAGCGGGAGCATAAAGTTCTTC
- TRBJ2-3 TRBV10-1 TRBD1 CASSESGQGTDTQYF TGCGCCAGCAGTGAGTCGGGACAGGGTACCGATACGCAGTATTTT
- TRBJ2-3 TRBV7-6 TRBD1 CASLRDRGSDTQYF TGTGCCAGCCTCCGGGACAGGGGATCAGATACGCAGTATTTT
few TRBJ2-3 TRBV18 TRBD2 CASSALAGEPPDTQYF TGTGCCAGCTCAGCGCTAGCGGGGGAGCCACCAGATACGCAGTATTTT
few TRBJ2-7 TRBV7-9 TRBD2 CASISGGNYEQYF TGTGCCAGCATCTCGGGAGGGAACTACGAGCAGTACTTC
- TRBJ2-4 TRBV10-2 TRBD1 CASRGQGPKNIQYF TGCGCCAGCAGAGGACAGGGGCCGAAAAACATTCAGTACTTC
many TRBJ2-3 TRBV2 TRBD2 CASSFRASGRDWPTDTQYF TGTGCCAGCAGCTTCAGGGCTAGCGGGAGGGATTGGCCGACAGATACGCAGTATTTT
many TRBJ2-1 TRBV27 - CASSPGTNNEQFF TGTGCCAGCTCCCCGGGCACCAACAATGAGCAGTTCTTC
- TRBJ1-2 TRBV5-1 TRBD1 CASSPRQGANYGYTF TGCGCCAGCAGCCCCCGTCAGGGGGCAAACTATGGCTACACCTTC
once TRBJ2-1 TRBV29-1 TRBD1 CSVDPDRGLDSYNEQFF TGCAGCGTTGATCCGGACAGGGGGCTAGACTCCTACAATGAGCAGTTCTTC